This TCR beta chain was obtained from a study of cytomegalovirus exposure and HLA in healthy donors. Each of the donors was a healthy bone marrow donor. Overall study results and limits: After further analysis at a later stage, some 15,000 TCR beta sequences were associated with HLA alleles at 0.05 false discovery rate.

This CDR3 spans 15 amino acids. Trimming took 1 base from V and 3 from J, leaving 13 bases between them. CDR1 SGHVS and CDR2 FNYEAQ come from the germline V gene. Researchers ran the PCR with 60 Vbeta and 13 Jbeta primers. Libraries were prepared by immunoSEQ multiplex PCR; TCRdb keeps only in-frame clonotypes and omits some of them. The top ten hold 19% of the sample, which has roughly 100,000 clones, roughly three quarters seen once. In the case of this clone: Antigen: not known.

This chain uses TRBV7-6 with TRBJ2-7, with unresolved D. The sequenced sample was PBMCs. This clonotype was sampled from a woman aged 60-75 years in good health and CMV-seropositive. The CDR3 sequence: CASSLGPAQLYEQYF. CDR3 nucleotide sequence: TGTGCCAGCAGCTTAGGACCGGCACAGCTCTACGAGCAGTACTTC.